Listed below are T cell receptor beta chains from one sample, sequenced in a study of blood T cells in healthy people across ages. MiXCR, run by TCRdb on the 5' RACE reads, gives a single entry per CDR3 protein. The top ten hold over 2% of the sample, which has over 1,500,000 distinct CDR3 sequences, 49% seen once. Sequencing input: blood. All receptors come from a woman between 40 and 50 years old in good health. The CDR3 runs from the conserved cysteine through the conserved F or W. The D gene is left open where the match is weak. Size values are once, few and many counts, or a class for expanded clones, and some rows have none.

j_gene: TRBJ2-5; d_gene: TRBD2; v_gene: TRBV4-2; abundance: -; CDR3nt: TGTGCCAGCAGTCGGACTTCTAGCGGGGGATACAATGAGCAGTACTTC; CDR3aa: CASSRTSSGGYNEQYF
j_gene: TRBJ2-1; d_gene: -; v_gene: TRBV20-1; abundance: -; CDR3nt: TGCAGTGCTAGAGACCTTAGGGGTGAGCAGTTCTTC; CDR3aa: CSARDLRGEQFF
j_gene: TRBJ2-7; d_gene: -; v_gene: TRBV29-1; abundance: few; CDR3nt: TGCAGCGTACGGATGGGGCAGGCTACCTACGAGCAGTACTTC; CDR3aa: CSVRMGQATYEQYF
j_gene: TRBJ1-6; d_gene: -; v_gene: TRBV20-1; abundance: -; CDR3nt: TGCAGTGCTAGAGATTTGGAGAGCTGGGCCTCAAATTCACCCCTCCACTTT; CDR3aa: CSARDLESWASNSPLHF
j_gene: TRBJ2-7; d_gene: -; v_gene: TRBV5-6; abundance: -; CDR3nt: TGTGCCAGCAGCTTAAGACAGACGCACTACTACGAGCAGTACTTC; CDR3aa: CASSLRQTHYYEQYF
j_gene: TRBJ1-2; d_gene: TRBD1; v_gene: TRBV7-8; abundance: -; CDR3nt: TGTGCCAGCAGCGACCACAGGGGATTGAACTATGGCTACACCTTC; CDR3aa: CASSDHRGLNYGYTF
j_gene: TRBJ2-1; d_gene: -; v_gene: TRBV6-5; abundance: -; CDR3nt: TGTGCCAGCAGTTACGCGACAGGTATAGGTGAGCAGTTCTTC; CDR3aa: CASSYATGIGEQFF
j_gene: TRBJ2-1; d_gene: -; v_gene: TRBV3-1; abundance: -; CDR3nt: TGTGCCAGCAGCCAAGAAAGCCTAAGGGGGGTCGGGCAGTTCTTC; CDR3aa: CASSQESLRGVGQFF
j_gene: TRBJ2-7; d_gene: TRBD1; v_gene: TRBV5-1; abundance: -; CDR3nt: TGCGCCAGCAGCCCTAATCCCGGGACAGACCGAGGCGAGCAGTACTTC; CDR3aa: CASSPNPGTDRGEQYF
j_gene: TRBJ1-1; d_gene: -; v_gene: TRBV28; abundance: -; CDR3nt: TGTGCCAGCGGTCGTGGGTTTGAAGCTTTCTTT; CDR3aa: CASGRGFEAFF
j_gene: TRBJ2-7; d_gene: -; v_gene: TRBV5-5; abundance: -; CDR3nt: TGTGCCAGCAGCGTTGGGACCGGGACTGCGCTCTACGAGCAGTACTTC; CDR3aa: CASSVGTGTALYEQYF
j_gene: TRBJ2-3; d_gene: TRBD2; v_gene: TRBV7-6; abundance: few; CDR3nt: TGTGCCAGCAGCTTACTGGCGGGGGAGGATACGCAGTATTTT; CDR3aa: CASSLLAGEDTQYF
j_gene: TRBJ2-3; d_gene: -; v_gene: TRBV27; abundance: once; CDR3nt: TGTGCCAGCAGAAGGGTTTCCACTCCTCGGGATACGCAGTATTTT; CDR3aa: CASRRVSTPRDTQYF
j_gene: TRBJ2-5; d_gene: -; v_gene: TRBV6-2/TRBV6-3; abundance: few; CDR3nt: TGTGCCAGCAGAAGTTTTGGGACACACGGGACCCAGTACTTC; CDR3aa: CASRSFGTHGTQYF
j_gene: TRBJ2-7; d_gene: -; v_gene: TRBV14; abundance: -; CDR3nt: TGTGCCAGCAGCCAAGATTCTCGTCTCAGGGGACCCTACGAGCAGTACTTC; CDR3aa: CASSQDSRLRGPYEQYF
j_gene: TRBJ1-2; d_gene: -; v_gene: TRBV20-1; abundance: -; CDR3nt: TGCAGTGCTAGAGACAAAGGGGTAAACTATGGCTACACCTTC; CDR3aa: CSARDKGVNYGYTF
j_gene: TRBJ2-5; d_gene: -; v_gene: TRBV6-5; abundance: once; CDR3nt: TGTGCCAGCAGTTACTCGATCGTCGTAAGGACTCCTCAAGAGACCCAGTACTTC; CDR3aa: CASSYSIVVRTPQETQYF
j_gene: TRBJ1-2; d_gene: -; v_gene: TRBV27; abundance: -; CDR3nt: TGTGCTAGCAGGCCCGGGACGGTTGAACGCTACACCTTC; CDR3aa: CASRPGTVERYTF
j_gene: TRBJ2-3; d_gene: TRBD2; v_gene: TRBV3-1; abundance: -; CDR3nt: TGTGCCTGCAATCCCGGTAGCGGGGGGTCCACAGATACGCAGTATTTT; CDR3aa: CACNPGSGGSTDTQYF
j_gene: TRBJ1-2; d_gene: -; v_gene: TRBV20-1; abundance: -; CDR3nt: TGCAGTGCACAACGGCCGGACACTAACTATGGCTACACCTTC; CDR3aa: CSAQRPDTNYGYTF
j_gene: TRBJ2-5; d_gene: TRBD2; v_gene: TRBV6-2/TRBV6-3; abundance: few; CDR3nt: TGTGCCAGCAGTTACCGGGGACTAGCGGAGAGCTATACCCAAGAGACCCAGTACTTC; CDR3aa: CASSYRGLAESYTQETQYF
j_gene: TRBJ2-7; d_gene: TRBD2; v_gene: TRBV14; abundance: -; CDR3nt: TGTGCCAGCAGCGGCGCCCTAGCGGGAGGCAACGAGCAGTACTTC; CDR3aa: CASSGALAGGNEQYF
j_gene: TRBJ2-7; d_gene: TRBD1; v_gene: TRBV28; abundance: -; CDR3nt: TGTGCCTCTATTAGACAGGGGGTTTCCTACGAGCAGTACTTC; CDR3aa: CASIRQGVSYEQYF
j_gene: TRBJ2-1; d_gene: TRBD2; v_gene: TRBV6-2/TRBV6-3; abundance: few; CDR3nt: TGTGCCACCGTTTCTAGCGGGGGTTATAGCTCCTACAATGAGCAGTTCTTC; CDR3aa: CATVSSGGYSSYNEQFF
j_gene: TRBJ2-1; d_gene: TRBD2; v_gene: TRBV3-1; abundance: -; CDR3nt: TGTGCCAGCAGCCTCCCGGGACTAGCCGGGTTCGTTGGGGAGCAGTTCTTC; CDR3aa: CASSLPGLAGFVGEQFF
j_gene: TRBJ2-5; d_gene: TRBD1; v_gene: TRBV10-3; abundance: many; CDR3nt: TGTGCCATCAGTACCGGACAGGGGGGAGAGACCCAGTACTTC; CDR3aa: CAISTGQGGETQYF
j_gene: TRBJ1-2; d_gene: -; v_gene: TRBV29-1; abundance: few; CDR3nt: TGCAGCGTTAGAAGTCCGGATGGCTACACCTTC; CDR3aa: CSVRSPDGYTF
j_gene: TRBJ2-7; d_gene: TRBD1; v_gene: TRBV27; abundance: -; CDR3nt: TGTGCCAGCAGTTTATCGAGGGGGCCAGGCTACGAGCAGTACTTC; CDR3aa: CASSLSRGPGYEQYF
j_gene: TRBJ2-5; d_gene: TRBD1; v_gene: TRBV6-5; abundance: -; CDR3nt: TGTGCCAGCAGTTACTCGACAGGGGTCCGCGAGACCCAGTACTTC; CDR3aa: CASSYSTGVRETQYF
j_gene: TRBJ2-1; d_gene: TRBD1; v_gene: TRBV7-2; abundance: -; CDR3nt: TGTGCCAGCAGCTCCGGACAGGGGAGGAAACGGGCGCAGTTCTTC; CDR3aa: CASSSGQGRKRAQFF
j_gene: TRBJ2-5; d_gene: TRBD1; v_gene: TRBV7-4; abundance: -; CDR3nt: TGTGCCAGCAGCTCTCACCAGGGACAGGGGGTGAAAGAGACCCAGTACTTC; CDR3aa: CASSSHQGQGVKETQYF
j_gene: TRBJ2-1; d_gene: -; v_gene: TRBV29-1; abundance: few; CDR3nt: TGCAGCGTTGACGGGGGCTCCTTCAATGAGCAGTTCTTC; CDR3aa: CSVDGGSFNEQFF
j_gene: TRBJ1-1; d_gene: -; v_gene: TRBV6-5; abundance: -; CDR3nt: TGTGCCAGCCTCCCTGTACAGGGAGGGGACACTGAAGCTTTCTTT; CDR3aa: CASLPVQGGDTEAFF
j_gene: TRBJ1-2; d_gene: -; v_gene: TRBV28; abundance: -; CDR3nt: TGTGCCAGCACTGCCGGGACCGCGATCTATGGCTACACCTTC; CDR3aa: CASTAGTAIYGYTF
j_gene: TRBJ1-5; d_gene: -; v_gene: TRBV7-9; abundance: -; CDR3nt: TGTGCCAGCAGCTTAGCGGCAGGGGGCAATCAGCCCCAGCATTTT; CDR3aa: CASSLAAGGNQPQHF
j_gene: TRBJ1-1; d_gene: -; v_gene: TRBV29-1; abundance: -; CDR3nt: TGCAGCGCCAACCTGCAGGGCACTGAAGCTTTCTTT; CDR3aa: CSANLQGTEAFF
j_gene: TRBJ1-3; d_gene: TRBD1; v_gene: TRBV20-1; abundance: -; CDR3nt: TGCAGTGCTAGGGACAGGGTATCTGGAAACACCATATATTTT; CDR3aa: CSARDRVSGNTIYF
j_gene: TRBJ2-6; d_gene: -; v_gene: TRBV13; abundance: -; CDR3nt: TGTGCCAGCAGCTTACGTCTGGCAGGGGCCAACGTCCTGACTTTC; CDR3aa: CASSLRLAGANVLTF
j_gene: TRBJ2-7; d_gene: TRBD2; v_gene: TRBV5-1; abundance: -; CDR3nt: TGCGCCAGCAGCTTCCAACGGGGGGGGAATTACGAGCAGTACTTC; CDR3aa: CASSFQRGGNYEQYF
j_gene: TRBJ1-2; d_gene: -; v_gene: TRBV7-2; abundance: -; CDR3nt: TGTGCCAGCAGCTTAGCGCGTGGGGGGGGAAGCTATGGCTACACCTTC; CDR3aa: CASSLARGGGSYGYTF
j_gene: TRBJ2-4; d_gene: -; v_gene: TRBV5-1; abundance: -; CDR3nt: TGCGCCAGCAGCTTGGTCCAGGGCCCTTGGGAGCAGTACTTC; CDR3aa: CASSLVQGPWEQYF
j_gene: TRBJ2-5; d_gene: -; v_gene: TRBV18; abundance: -; CDR3nt: TGTGCCAGCTCACCACCGGGGGTCAGAGTTATCGAGACCCAGTACTTC; CDR3aa: CASSPPGVRVIETQYF
j_gene: TRBJ1-1; d_gene: -; v_gene: TRBV29-1; abundance: -; CDR3nt: TGCAGCGTTGAAGAGGTGCCCCGGGGCACTGAAGCTTTCTTT; CDR3aa: CSVEEVPRGTEAFF
j_gene: TRBJ2-5; d_gene: -; v_gene: TRBV29-1; abundance: once; CDR3nt: TGCAGCGTTGAAAAATTACTGAGTCTTGATGAGCAGTACTTC; CDR3aa: CSVEKLLSLDEQYF
j_gene: TRBJ2-1; d_gene: TRBD2; v_gene: TRBV7-2; abundance: -; CDR3nt: TGTGCCAGCAGCTTAGTTGGAGCGGGGGGGAATCATGAGCAGTTCTTC; CDR3aa: CASSLVGAGGNHEQFF